Reported below is one T cell receptor beta chain. This clonotype occurred many times. Its antigen remains unidentified. No much larger clone is present one base from it, and per-base qualities are unavailable. CDR1 and CDR2 (DFQATT, SNEGSKA) derive from the germline V gene (reference sequence). Inclusive of the bounding cysteine and phenylalanine, the CDR3 is 16 residues long. Left in the record is the CDR3 DNA by itself, 48 bases read in frame from the first base. Between the V and J ends, shortened by 1 base and 0 bases respectively, the junction contains 13 bases. TCR beta CDR3 regions were amplified from RNA transcripts. The first round of RT-PCR for the TCR CDR3 was performed with the HTBI primer set and the Qiagen OneStep RT-PCR kit. Libraries were constructed in a second round of multiplex PCR, after which size selection and purification were performed. Sequencing of the libraries was done on an Illumina HiSeq2000 using paired-end 100 bp reads. Concerning the study's data processing: SOAPnuke was used to process the raw data, with reads discarded if the reads contained adapters or uncalled bases, had a mean Phred below 15, or lacked an exact constant-primer or identifier match. COPE v1.2.5 was used to merge high-quality paired reads, and clonotypes were defined as unique nucleotide sequences. MiTCR v1.1 was used to align clonotypes to the IMGT TRBV, TRBD and TRBJ reference segments. Analysis was restricted to V-J combinations with a frequency above 0.0001, which covered roughly 99% of repertoires. A TCS score was defined as the ratio of F50 (clonal expansion) to E x V (chaos), with BLOSUM62-based TCRdist applied between CDR3 peptides within each V-J. Welch's t-statistics and random forest reduced around 520 V-J features to fewer than 15, which were used in a naive Bayes classifier (R e1071). Clones were called with MiXCR by TCRdb after fastp trimmed the public reads at Q25, and only in-frame beta chains were retained. A single entry per CDR3 protein holds the most common genes and DNA from its merged rows. The V and J calls come from TCRdb's annotation, not from the publication. Present in this sample are hundreds of thousands of distinct CDR3 sequences, 12% to 15% of which were seen just once. The ten largest clonotypes hold roughly a tenth of the sample.

The data are from a study of T cells in Graves' hyperthyroidism and ophthalmopathy (dated by TCRdb to the late 2010s). Turning to the overall study: Peripheral blood samples were taken at initial diagnosis, before any treatment was given. A discovery cohort of around 100 patients, fewer than 50 with Graves' ophthalmopathy and about 58 with stable Graves' hyperthyroidism, was used to find distinguishing TCR V-J signatures. Prospective prediction of ophthalmopathy was tested in an independent validation cohort of fewer than 20 hyperthyroidism patients and some 17 patients who later progressed to ophthalmopathy. For training and testing, the 95 to 100 patients in the discovery cohort were randomly divided in a 7:3 ratio. Thyroid tissue and blood T-cell repertoires from six Graves' hyperthyroidism patients were also compared in the study. Following sampling, methimazole starting at 30 mg daily was given to hyperthyroidism patients, and high-dose intravenous methylprednisolone was given to ophthalmopathy patients. The paper describes TCR Vbeta CDR3 sequencing of around 130 peripheral blood samples, made up of 43 ophthalmopathy patients, 70 to 75 hyperthyroidism patients and approximately 17 progressor patients. Results and caveats for the whole study, not just this receptor: In validation, the model predicted progression to ophthalmopathy with approximately 69% sensitivity and approximately 78% specificity, a median of about 6 months before onset. No statistical method was used to set the sample size in advance, and investigators knew the group allocation. Blood samples also contained most of the expanded thyroid clonotypes (frequency above 0.001), which suggests that blood repertoires may reflect thyroid immune responses. In cross-validation, a model built on a 13 V-J signature told ophthalmopathy apart from stable hyperthyroidism with approximately 90% sensitivity and roughly 82% specificity, and in testing the same model reached 80%/75%.

A patient counted as having stable Graves' hyperthyroidism if no progression to ophthalmopathy occurred over 18 months of follow-up. Hyperthyroidism patients were aged 18 to 65 years and newly diagnosed, with disease duration of less than 2 months. Exclusion was applied to patients with uncontrolled infections, other autoimmune diseases, pregnancy or lactation. Diagnoses relied on clinical symptoms, serum thyroxine and TRAb, thyroid ultrasound and orbital computed tomography. PBMCs were isolated from 10 ml of fresh peripheral blood by Ficoll-Paque density gradient centrifugation. Total RNA was extracted using Trizol reagent, and RNA quality was assessed on an Agilent 2100 Bioanalyzer.

This receptor was taken from a woman aged 18-29 years with Graves' hyperthyroidism. Sequences were obtained from blood. The chain was built from TRBV20-1 and TRBJ2-4; the D gene is unclear. The CDR3 has the sequence CSARGLRQLAKNIQYF. The DNA reads as follows: TGCAGTGCTAGAGGGCTGCGCCAGCTAGCCAAAAACATTCAGTACTTC.